Below, 19 T cell receptor beta chains from the same sample are listed, as sequenced in a study of control samples from healthy donors and cancer patients. TCRdb keeps only in-frame clones here, not all; method: immunoSEQ multiplex PCR. The record lists about 210,000 clones, of which the ten most abundant hold under 2.5%. Sequencing was performed on blood. The receptor source for this set is a woman under 40 in good health.

To note about this clone: Its ends do not fully match the called genes, so a read error is possible. V is TRBV19 and J is TRBJ2-7; 8 bases map to TRBD1. CDR1 is LNHDA and CDR2 is SQIVND in the germline V gene (reference sequence). This CDR3 has 13 amino acids. CDR3 bases: TGTGCCAGTAGTATAGATGGATGGACAGGGAAAAACTTC. Translated: CASSIDGWTGKNF. Drawing the rest from reference TRBV19 and TRBJ2-7, the complete variable domain is DGGITQSPKYLFRKEGQNVTLSCEQNLNHDAMYWYRQDPGQGLRLIYYSQIVNDFQKGDIAEGYSVSREKKESFPLTVTSAQKNPTAFYLCASSIDGWTGKNFGPGTRLTVT.

This rearrangement joins TRBV5-5 to TRBJ1-3; D is unclear. From germline, CDR1 is SGHKS and CDR2 YYEKEE (reference sequence). V was shortened by 4 bases and J by 0 bases, with 14 bases between the two germline ends. The CDR3 sequence is 16 residues long. Here the CDR3 reads CASSLLERLSGNTIYF. The CDR3 nucleotides are TGTGCCAGCAGCCTACTTGAGCGCCTCTCTGGAAACACCATATATTTT.

This chain joins TRBV6-5 and TRBJ1-1, with D perhaps TRBD1 (5 bases). CDR1 is MNHEY and CDR2 is SVGAGI in the germline V gene. The CDR3 spans 14 residues. Trimming stripped 6 bases from V and 5 bases from J, with 16 bases between. This CDR3 reads CASSTHGGGTEAFF. As DNA, the CDR3 is TGTGCCAGCAGCACTCACGGGGGGGGGACTGAAGCTTTCTTT.

The gene calls are TRBV6-5 and TRBJ1-1, with D unresolved. The CDR3 covers 15 residues. V was shortened by 0 bases and J by 2 bases, with 10 bases between the two germline ends. Looked up from germline, CDR1 is MNHEY and CDR2 is SVGAGI. Written as DNA, the CDR3 is TGTGCCAGCAGTTACTCGATAGGTCACAACACTGAAGCTTTCTTT. Amino acids: CASSYSIGHNTEAFF.

This chain uses TRBV19 with TRBJ1-3; D remains ambiguous. Deletions cut 5 bases from V and 0 bases from J, with 8 bases between. Germline assignment: CDR1 LNHDA and CDR2 SQIVND (reference sequence). The CDR3 sequence is 14 residues long. The CDR3, as DNA: TGTGCCAGTAGTTCGATTACCTCTGGAAACACCATATATTTT. This translates into CASSSITSGNTIYF.

V usage is TRBV28 and J usage is TRBJ1-5, with 8 bases matching TRBD1. Trimming at V came to 6 bases and at J to 7 bases, leaving 5 bases not matched to a gene. The CDR3 covers 13 residues. Germline CDR1 and CDR2: MDHEN and SYDVKM. The CDR3 sequence is CASSSPGGQPQHF. DNA of the CDR3: TGTGCCAGCAGCTCACCAGGGGGCCAGCCCCAGCATTTT.

V usage is TRBV29-1 and J usage is TRBJ1-2; 9 positions match TRBD1. Germline lookup yields CDR1 SQVTM and CDR2 ANQGSEA. This CDR3 has 12 residues. The ends lost 6 bases at V and 7 bases at J; junction bases unmatched: 6. CDR3 coding DNA: TGCAGCGTGGGACAGGGCCGGGGTGGCTACACCTTC. This encodes CSVGQGRGGYTF.

V gene TRBV2 combines with J gene TRBJ2-3; D possibly corresponds to TRBD1 (5 bases). The V gene's germline CDR1 is SNHLY and CDR2 FYNNEI. CDR3 length: 15 amino acids. The germline V and J ends were trimmed by 2 bases and 1 base, with 10 bases remaining between them. CDR3 protein: CASSERGLGTDTQYF. DNA of the CDR3: TGTGCCAGCAGTGAAAGGGGATTGGGCACAGATACGCAGTATTTT.

This rearrangement joins TRBV24-1 to TRBJ2-5; possible D gene TRBD1, 6 bases. CDR1 KGHDR and CDR2 SFDVKD come from the germline V gene. V was pared by 7 bases and J by 3 bases, with 11 bases between. There are 13 residues in the CDR3. The DNA for the CDR3 is TGTGCCACCAGGGAACAGGGAAAAGAGACCCAGTACTTC. It yields the protein CATREQGKETQYF.

This chain joins TRBV9 and TRBJ1-5; perhaps TRBD1 as D (5 bases). V was cut by 7 bases and J by 7 bases, with 18 bases left in between. The V gene's germline CDR1 is SGDLS and CDR2 YYNGEE. This CDR3 is 14 amino acids long. CDR3 coding DNA: TGTGCCAGCGCCCGAGGGGAGGCCAGACAGCCCCAGCATTTT. This gives the protein CASARGEARQPQHF.

The J gene is TRBJ2-1, the V gene TRBV28; 7 bases map to TRBD1. There are 15 residues in the CDR3. Losses at the gene ends were 6 bases for V and 6 bases for J; bases not matched to a gene: 11. From germline, CDR1 is MDHEN and CDR2 SYDVKM. The CDR3 reads CASSLGRGLSNEQFF. The DNA of the CDR3 is TGTGCCAGCAGCTTAGGCAGGGGGTTGTCCAATGAGCAGTTCTTC. Using reference TRBV28 and TRBJ2-1 for the parts outside the CDR3, the full variable domain is DVKVTQSSRYLVKRTGEKVFLECVQDMDHENMFWYRQDPGLGLRLIYFSYDVKMKEKGDIPEGYSVSREKKERFSLILESASTNQTSMYLCASSLGRGLSNEQFFGPGTRLTVL.

The V call is TRBV18, the J call TRBJ2-7; TRBD1 is a possible D gene (8 bases). The CDR3 runs 16 residues. Between the trimmed V and J ends, which lost 6 bases and 6 bases, there was a span of 24 bases. Per germline, CDR1 KGHSH and CDR2 LQKENI. The CDR3 reads CASSLPGQGGTPEQYF. Here the CDR3 DNA reads TGTGCCAGCTCCCTCCCAGGACAGGGAGGGACCCCCGAGCAGTACTTC.

This chain joins TRBV3-1 (or the pseudogene TRBV3-2) and TRBJ2-5; TRBD2 matches 9 bases. There are 16 residues in the CDR3. J lost 1 base, V lost 4 bases, and 7 bases had no gene match. Per germline, CDR1 LGHDT and CDR2 YNNKEL (reference sequence). The CDR3 here is CASSPSGAGGQETQYF. The CDR3, as DNA: TGTGCCAGCAGCCCAAGCGGAGCGGGGGGCCAAGAGACCCAGTACTTC.

The chain carries TRBV10-3 and TRBJ1-2; 7 nucleotides line up with TRBD1. The CDR3 has 13 amino acids. Per the germline V gene, CDR1 is ENHRY and CDR2 is SYGVKD. Unmatched junction bases numbered 6, after V lost 3 bases and J lost 8 bases. The CDR3 is CAISEQGLGGYTF. The CDR3 nucleotides are TGTGCCATCAGTGAACAGGGGTTAGGGGGCTACACCTTC.

CDR3 amino acids: CATSREVGNSPLHF. For the CDR3, the DNA is TGTGCCACCAGCAGAGAAGTGGGGAATTCACCCCTCCACTTT. The chain recombines TRBV15 with TRBJ1-6; D gene uncertain. Germline-derived CDR1 and CDR2 are LNHNV and YYDKDF (reference sequence). The CDR3 consists of 14 residues. The V gene lost 0 bases and the J gene lost 7 bases, with 7 bases spanning the gap.

The CDR3 reads CASSTDRGPNQPQHF. CDR3 DNA sequence: TGTGCCAGTAGCACAGACAGGGGCCCTAATCAGCCCCAGCATTTT. The chain joins TRBV19 to TRBJ1-5; 8 nucleotides line up with TRBD1. This CDR3 contains 15 residues. The germline V gene encodes CDR1 LNHDA and CDR2 SQIVND (reference sequence). Germline trimming cut 6 bases from V and 4 bases from J; bases unmatched to any gene: 8. Together with reference TRBV19 and TRBJ1-5, the CDR3 gives the full variable domain: DGGITQSPKYLFRKEGQNVTLSCEQNLNHDAMYWYRQDPGQGLRLIYYSQIVNDFQKGDIAEGYSVSREKKESFPLTVTSAQKNPTAFYLCASSTDRGPNQPQHFGDGTRLSIL.

CDR3 in DNA: TGTGCCAGTAGGGTAGGCGGAAATGAGCAGTTCTTC. This encodes CASRVGGNEQFF. The V gene is TRBV19, the J gene TRBJ2-1, with D unresolved. V lost 6 bases to trimming and J lost 7 bases, with 10 bases between them. Germline CDR1 and CDR2: LNHDA and SQIVND (reference sequence). CDR3 length: 12 amino acids.

The rearrangement uses TRBV19 and TRBJ1-5, with D possibly TRBD1 on 6 matching bases. CDR1 and CDR2 from the germline V gene are LNHDA and SQIVND (reference sequence). The CDR3 runs to 15 residues. Trimming left V 6 bases short and J 6 bases short, with 18 bases between. CDR3 DNA: TGTGCCAGTAGCACCACCACGAGGGGGATTCAGCCCCAGCATTTT. This gives the protein CASSTTTRGIQPQHF.

The rearrangement joins TRBV25-1 to TRBJ2-7; TRBD1 matches at 8 bases. Trimming took 4 bases from V and 2 from J; bases not matched to a gene: 4. This CDR3 has 14 residues. The germline V gene has CDR1 MGHDK and CDR2 SYGVNS. CDR3 nucleotides: TGTGCCAGCAGTGCCGGGACAGGAGCCTACGAGCAGTACTTC. Its translation: CASSAGTGAYEQYF.